These 30 T cell receptor beta chains were sequenced from one sample in a study of human T cells and chemical hapten exposure (dated by TCRdb to about 2021). Libraries were built with RACE. TCRdb shows the sequencer as NextSeq 500. Clones were called with MiXCR by TCRdb after fastp trimmed the public reads at Q25, and only in-frame beta chains were retained. Every distinct CDR3 protein forms one entry, paired with its most common genes and DNA. Recorded for this sample are 65,000 to 85,000 distinct CDR3 sequences; over 9% of them occurred a single time. The ten most abundant clones make up about 1.3% of the sample. The meaning of the sample's time point label: patch test 1, 2 weeks after DPC sensitization. The treatment or condition label, read with the paper, signifies: therapeutic diphenylcyclopropenone sensitization with weekly scalp DPC. Sequenced material: whole blood, taken in connection with sensitization to the hapten diphenylcyclopropenone (DPC). These receptors were collected from a woman between 50 and 59 years old with alopecia areata. Some clones in this sample may be carry-over from other donors' samples.

The CDR3 sequence is CASSVGLTSGRTYEQYF. CDR3 DNA: TGTGCCAGCAGCGTAGGATTAACTAGCGGGAGGACCTACGAGCAGTACTTC. This chain joins TRBV9 and TRBJ2-7; TRBD2 agrees at 12 bases. The J segment lost 2 bases and the V segment lost 0 bases, leaving 6 bases of the junction unmatched. The CDR3 runs 17 residues. Germline-derived CDR1 and CDR2 are SGDLS and YYNGEE. Supplemented by reference TRBV9 and TRBJ2-7, the full variable domain reads DSGVTQTPKHLITATGQRVTLRCSPRSGDLSVYWYQQSLDQGLQFLIQYYNGEERAKGNILERFSAQQFPDLHSELNLSSLELGDSALYFCASSVGLTSGRTYEQYFGPGTRLTVT.

V gene TRBV3-1 combines with J gene TRBJ1-5; D not resolved. CDR3 length equals 15 residues. Trimming stripped 1 base from V and 6 bases from J, with 13 bases between. Germline V gene lookup returns CDR1 LGHDT and CDR2 YNNKEL (reference sequence). In DNA, the CDR3 is TGTGCCAGCAGCCAAGGGCCAGCGAAAAGTCAGCCCCAGCATTTT. Amino acid sequence: CASSQGPAKSQPQHF.

This clonotype was seen only a few times. The V gene is TRBV6-6, the J gene TRBJ2-4, with 11 bases aligning to TRBD1. This CDR3 contains 16 residues. With 1 base clipped from V and 8 bases from J, the junction kept 7 bases outside the gene matches. Looked up from germline, CDR1 is MNHNY and CDR2 is SVGAGI (reference sequence). The CDR3 bases are TGTGCCAGCAGTTACTTGGGACAGGGGGGAGGCGACATTCAGTACTTC. Its translation: CASSYLGQGGGDIQYF.

This clonotype was observed at least ten times. J is TRBJ2-1 and V is TRBV7-9; the D is unclear. CDR3 size: 12 residues. Germline V lookup: CDR1 SEHNR, CDR2 FQNEAQ (reference sequence). With 2 bases removed from V and 9 bases from J, the gap between germline ends came to 8 bases. This CDR3 is CASSLPGGEQFF. The CDR3, as DNA: TGTGCCAGCAGCTTACCAGGTGGTGAGCAGTTCTTC. Drawing the rest from reference TRBV7-9 and TRBJ2-1, the complete variable domain is DTGVSQNPRHKITKRGQNVTFRCDPISEHNRLYWYRQTLGQGPEFLTYFQNEAQLEKSRLLSDRFSAERPKGSFSTLEIQRTEQGDSAMYLCASSLPGGEQFFGPGTRLTVL.

This clonotype was seen more than once but under ten times. The chain couples TRBV4-2 to TRBJ1-1; D is unclear. Trimming took 8 bases from V and 5 from J, leaving 12 bases between them. This CDR3 has 12 residues. CDR1 is LGHNA and CDR2 is YNFKEQ in the germline V gene. CDR3 sequence: CASVGTSTEAFF. Here the CDR3 DNA reads TGTGCCAGCGTGGGTACGTCGACTGAAGCTTTCTTT.

This clonotype showed up many times. The chain's CDR3 is CASNQANSYEQYF. CDR3 nucleotides: TGTGCCAGCAATCAGGCGAACTCCTACGAGCAGTACTTC. The rearrangement uses TRBV2 and TRBJ2-7; D is unresolved. V was pared by 7 bases and J by 0 bases, with 10 bases between. CDR1 and CDR2 (germline): SNHLY, FYNNEI. CDR3 length: 13 residues.

The rearrangement joins TRBV2 to TRBJ2-1, with 10 bases matching TRBD2. V gave up 6 bases and J gave up 9 bases; unmatched junction bases: 11. Germline V CDR1 and CDR2: SNHLY, FYNNEI. The CDR3 covers 15 residues. The CDR3 DNA follows: TGTGCCAGCAGCTTCCTAAGCGGGAGGGCCTCTGAGCAGTTCTTC. Translating it yields CASSFLSGRASEQFF.

This chain joins TRBV4-1 and TRBJ2-6; 7 nucleotides line up with TRBD1. From germline, CDR1 is MGHRA and CDR2 YSYEKL. The CDR3 loop spans 19 amino acids. The junction had 11 bases not matched to a gene; V was cut back by 3 bases and J by 0 bases. The CDR3 nucleotides read TGCGCCAGCAGCCAGGAGAGGACAGGCCTCGGCTCTGGGGCCAACGTCCTGACTTTC. Its translation: CASSQERTGLGSGANVLTF.

The J gene is TRBJ2-2, the V gene TRBV29-1; maybe TRBD2 (5 bases). The CDR3 is 13 residues long. Germline values: CDR1 SQVTM, CDR2 ANQGSEA. V dropped 7 bases and J dropped 2 bases, with 11 bases sitting between them. CDR3 sequence (DNA): TGCAGCGGCGGGTCTTTAAACACCGGGGAGCTGTTTTTT. This codes for CSGGSLNTGELFF.

This clonotype was found once. This chain joins TRBV6-2 or TRBV6-3 and TRBJ2-1; D is unclear. From germline, CDR1 is MNHEY and CDR2 SVGEGT. Trimming left V 9 bases short and J 0 bases short, with 12 bases between. The CDR3 runs to 14 residues. CDR3 sequence reads: CASNQASSYNEQFF. CDR3 bases: TGTGCCAGTAATCAAGCGAGCTCCTACAATGAGCAGTTCTTC.

This clonotype was seen a few times. The chain combines TRBV7-6 with TRBJ2-1; tentatively, D is TRBD1 (5 bases). CDR3 size: 14 residues. Deletions cut 1 base from V and 4 bases from J, with 8 bases between. Germline lookup yields CDR1 SGHVS and CDR2 FNYEAQ. CDR3 nucleotides: TGTGCCAGCAGCTTAGAACAGGTTTACAATGAGCAGTTCTTC. Its protein is CASSLEQVYNEQFF.

The table lists this clonotype with many counts. The V call is TRBV7-3, the J call TRBJ2-3; D is perhaps TRBD2 (6 bases). The CDR3 sequence is 15 residues long. In germline, CDR1 is SGHTA, CDR2 FQGTGA. Trimming removed 5 bases at V and 0 bases at J, with 12 bases between. For the CDR3, the DNA is TGTGCCAGCAGCCCGGGACTCGTAAGCACAGATACGCAGTATTTT. This translates into CASSPGLVSTDTQYF.

This clonotype has more than one count but fewer than ten. V and J are TRBV20-1 and TRBJ2-3; D might be TRBD1 or TRBD2, each matching 5 bases. In germline, CDR1 is DFQATT, CDR2 SNEGSKA (reference sequence). Deletions cut 0 bases from V and 1 base from J, with 11 bases between. The CDR3 is made up of 15 amino acids. The CDR3 coding sequence is TGCAGTGCTAGAGATCCCCGGGACCGCACAGATACGCAGTATTTT. This encodes CSARDPRDRTDTQYF.

The V and J genes are TRBV12-3 or TRBV12-4 and TRBJ2-1; 13 bases fit TRBD2. With 5 bases clipped from V and 7 bases from J, the junction kept 8 bases outside the gene matches. The CDR3 runs to 16 residues. CDR3 region: CASSRLAGGAGNEQFF. The CDR3 nucleotides read TGTGCCAGCAGTCGACTAGCGGGAGGCGCGGGGAATGAGCAGTTCTTC.

The V gene is TRBV12-3 or TRBV12-4, the J gene TRBJ1-3, with a possible D match to TRBD1 (5 bases). This CDR3 is built from 14 residues. Trimming left V 1 base short and J 2 bases short, with 6 bases between. As DNA, the CDR3 is TGTGCCAGCAGTTTAGGGGGGACTGGAAACACCATATATTTT. Protein product: CASSLGGTGNTIYF.

This chain uses TRBV7-2 with TRBJ2-7, with TRBD1 as a possible D gene (7 bases). The germline V and J ends were trimmed by 5 bases and 3 bases, with 17 bases remaining between them. Germline assignment: CDR1 SGHTA and CDR2 FQGNSA. This CDR3 comprises 15 residues. CDR3 bases: TGTGCCAGCAGCCTCGGCGGGACAGACTACTACGAGCAGTACTTC. Protein product: CASSLGGTDYYEQYF.

This clonotype came up many times. The rearrangement joins TRBV11-3 to TRBJ2-1; no reliable D call. CDR1 is SGHNT and CDR2 is YENEEA in the germline V gene. V shed 3 bases and J shed 8 bases, with 5 bases lying between them. The CDR3 spans 11 residues. CDR3 coding DNA: TGTGCCAGCAGCTTTGACCATGAGCAGTTCTTC. Amino acid sequence: CASSFDHEQFF.

A remark on this clonotype: A single base separates this from a much larger clone, so it may be a read error. V usage is TRBV19 and J usage is TRBJ2-7; D is uncertain. Trimming stripped 6 bases from V and 1 base from J, with 10 bases between. Germline CDR1 LNHDA, CDR2 SQIVND (reference sequence). The CDR3 is 13 amino acids. The CDR3 coding sequence is TGTGCCAGTAGCCCGACAAGGTCCTACGAGCAGTACTTC. It is translated as CASSPTRSYEQYF.

V usage is TRBV29-1 and J usage is TRBJ2-5; D ambiguous. V lost 7 bases and J 0 bases, leaving 12 bases between the germline ends. Germline CDR1 SQVTM, CDR2 ANQGSEA. The CDR3 sequence is 13 residues long. For the CDR3, the DNA is TGCAGCGGCCCCCATTGGTACCAAGAGACCCAGTACTTC. This gives the protein CSGPHWYQETQYF.

In nucleotides, the CDR3 is TGCAGTGCTAGAGCAGGGGCCTCTAGGGATGAAAAACTGTTTTTT. It encodes CSARAGASRDEKLFF. This chain joins TRBV20-1 and TRBJ1-4, with TRBD1 as a possible D gene (6 bases). The CDR3 is 15 residues long. Germline CDR1 and CDR2: DFQATT and SNEGSKA (reference sequence). Trimming pared 1 base from V and 6 bases from J, leaving 15 bases between.

V and J are TRBV20-1 and TRBJ2-3; possibly TRBD1 for D (7 bases). The germline V gene has CDR1 DFQATT and CDR2 SNEGSKA (reference sequence). Trimming left V 0 bases short and J 6 bases short, with 25 bases between. This CDR3 region has 18 residues. The CDR3 spells CSARDFAQGGPRVDTQYF. CDR3 DNA: TGCAGTGCTAGAGATTTCGCCCAGGGGGGCCCGAGAGTGGATACGCAGTATTTT.

V usage is TRBV29-1 and J usage is TRBJ1-2, with D tentatively TRBD1 (6 bases). This CDR3 comprises 12 residues. The germline CDR1 and CDR2 sequences are SQVTM and ANQGSEA. V was trimmed by 5 bases and J by 4 bases, leaving 11 bases between them. The CDR3 is CSVLRDTYGYTF. DNA for the CDR3: TGCAGCGTTCTCCGGGACACCTATGGCTACACCTTC.

This chain links TRBV2 with TRBJ2-1, with D uncertain. The CDR3 loop spans 11 amino acids. Trimming left V 10 bases short and J 7 bases short, with 11 bases between. Germline CDR1 and CDR2: SNHLY and FYNNEI. DNA of the CDR3: TGTGCCACAAAATCTCGGAATGAGCAGTTCTTC. Translating gives CATKSRNEQFF.

The rearrangement uses TRBV7-6 and TRBJ2-7; 8 bases align to TRBD1. The CDR3 extends over 15 amino acids. Germline V lookup: CDR1 SGHVS, CDR2 FNYEAQ. Losses at the gene ends were 0 bases for V and 1 base for J; bases not matched to a gene: 2. CDR3 sequence: CASSLAQGASYEQYF. CDR3 bases: TGTGCCAGCAGCTTAGCGCAGGGGGCTTCCTACGAGCAGTACTTC.

V gene TRBV3-1 combines with J gene TRBJ1-1; the D gene is possibly TRBD1 (6 bases). In germline, CDR1 is LGHDT, CDR2 YNNKEL (reference sequence). With 4 bases removed from V and 0 bases from J, the gap between germline ends came to 12 bases. The CDR3 is made up of 15 amino acids. CDR3 bases: TGTGCCAGCAGCCCCGGAGGGGGATTGAACACTGAAGCTTTCTTT. Protein: CASSPGGGLNTEAFF.

The sample holds one count of this clonotype. J is TRBJ2-7 and V is TRBV9; TRBD1 matches at 10 bases. Germline CDR1 SGDLS, CDR2 YYNGEE. Trimming cost V 0 bases and J 6 bases; bases outside gene matches: 6. The CDR3 length is 15 residues. CDR3 loop: CASSVVSGTGAEQYF. The DNA of the CDR3 is TGTGCCAGCAGCGTAGTCTCCGGGACAGGGGCCGAGCAGTACTTC. Full variable domain (missing parts from reference TRBV9 and TRBJ2-7): DSGVTQTPKHLITATGQRVTLRCSPRSGDLSVYWYQQSLDQGLQFLIQYYNGEERAKGNILERFSAQQFPDLHSELNLSSLELGDSALYFCASSVVSGTGAEQYFGPGTRLTVT.

This clonotype appeared a few times. The chain recombines TRBV7-3 with TRBJ2-7, with 7 bases fitting TRBD2. Per germline, CDR1 SGHTA and CDR2 FQGTGA. V lost 5 bases and J lost 4; bases outside the gene matches: 8. The CDR3 loop spans 14 amino acids. The CDR3, as DNA: TGTGCCAGCAGCCCGGGAGGCCCCCAGTACGAGCAGTACTTC. It codes for CASSPGGPQYEQYF.

This chain links TRBV6-2 or TRBV6-3 with TRBJ1-5, with unresolved D. V was clipped by 0 bases and J by 2 bases, with 8 bases between them. The CDR3 loop spans 15 amino acids. The germline CDR1 and CDR2 sequences are MNHEY and SVGEGT. The CDR3 here is CASSYSGSGNQPQHF. The CDR3 bases are TGTGCCAGCAGTTACTCAGGCTCCGGCAATCAGCCCCAGCATTTT.

This clonotype was counted only a few times. The CDR3 DNA follows: TGTGCCAGCAGCTTAGTTTCGGGTTATAGCAATCAGCCCCAGCATTTT. Translated: CASSLVSGYSNQPQHF. The chain links TRBV7-2 to TRBJ1-5, with D unclear. Germline assignment: CDR1 SGHTA and CDR2 FQGNSA. This CDR3 spans 16 amino acids. Trimming stripped 1 base from V and 0 bases from J, with 10 bases between.

This clonotype was seen a few times. This rearrangement joins TRBV20-1 to TRBJ2-1, with no clear D. V was clipped by 2 bases and J by 5 bases, with 10 bases between them. Per germline, CDR1 DFQATT and CDR2 SNEGSKA (reference sequence). The CDR3 length is 13 residues. CDR3 sequence reads: CSARTQPNNEQFF. The CDR3 DNA follows: TGCAGTGCTAGAACTCAACCGAACAATGAGCAGTTCTTC.